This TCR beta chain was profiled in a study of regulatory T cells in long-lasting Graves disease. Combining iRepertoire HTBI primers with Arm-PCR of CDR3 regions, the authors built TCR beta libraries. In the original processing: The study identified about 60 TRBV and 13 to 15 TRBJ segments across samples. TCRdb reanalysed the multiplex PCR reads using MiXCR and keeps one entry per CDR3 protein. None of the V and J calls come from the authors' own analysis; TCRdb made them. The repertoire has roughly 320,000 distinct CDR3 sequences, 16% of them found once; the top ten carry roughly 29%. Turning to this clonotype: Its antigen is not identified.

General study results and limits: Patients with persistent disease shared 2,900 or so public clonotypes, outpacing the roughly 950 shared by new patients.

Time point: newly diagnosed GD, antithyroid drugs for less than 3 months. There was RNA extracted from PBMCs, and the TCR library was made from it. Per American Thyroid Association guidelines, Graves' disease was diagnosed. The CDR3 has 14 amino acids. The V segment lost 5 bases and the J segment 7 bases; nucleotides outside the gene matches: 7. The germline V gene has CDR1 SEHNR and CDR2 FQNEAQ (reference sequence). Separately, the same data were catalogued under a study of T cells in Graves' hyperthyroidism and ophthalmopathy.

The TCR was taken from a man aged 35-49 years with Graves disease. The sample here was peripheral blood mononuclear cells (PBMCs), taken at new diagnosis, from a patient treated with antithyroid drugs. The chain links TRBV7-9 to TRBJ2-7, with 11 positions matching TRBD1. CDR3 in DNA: TGTGCCAGCAGCCAGGACAGGGGGCGTAGAGAGCAGTACTTC. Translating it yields CASSQDRGRREQYF.